The 26 T cell receptor beta chains given below trace back to one sample, sequenced in a study of cytomegalovirus exposure and HLA in healthy donors. 60 Vbeta and 13 Jbeta primers were used in PCR. TCRdb's copy holds only in-frame clones and misses some; the assay was immunoSEQ multiplex PCR. This repertoire shows 150,000 to 200,000 clones, around 80% found once; its top ten account for 2% to 2.5%. Sequencing input: PBMCs. The receptors stem from a woman younger than 45 in good health and CMV-seronegative.

The V gene is TRBV4-1, the J gene TRBJ2-2, with a possible D match to TRBD2 (6 bases). Trimming pared 4 bases from V and 2 bases from J, leaving 11 bases between. Germline CDR1 MGHRA, CDR2 YSYEKL. The CDR3 runs to 15 residues. CDR3: CASSLMDYNTGELFF. The CDR3, as DNA: TGCGCCAGCAGCCTCATGGACTATAACACCGGGGAGCTGTTTTTT.

This chain connects TRBV7-2 to TRBJ2-2, with 7 nucleotides matching TRBD1. Trimming cost V 1 base and J 6 bases; bases outside gene matches: 8. CDR3 size: 16 residues. CDR1 and CDR2 from the germline V gene are SGHTA and FQGNSA. CDR3 nucleotides: TGTGCCAGCAGCTTAGGGGGACAGTCCCGGGCCGGGGAGCTGTTTTTT. Amino acids: CASSLGGQSRAGELFF.

The V gene is TRBV19, the J gene TRBJ1-2; D possibly corresponds to TRBD1 (5 bases). The CDR3 covers 15 residues. Trimming took 7 bases from V and 4 from J, leaving 19 bases between them. Germline lookup yields CDR1 LNHDA and CDR2 SQIVND (reference sequence). The CDR3 DNA is TGTGCCAGTATGAGTTTTAAAGGGGTCACCTATGGCTACACCTTC. Its protein product is CASMSFKGVTYGYTF.

The J gene is TRBJ2-7, the V gene TRBV18; TRBD1 might be the D (5 bases). The CDR3 is 17 amino acids. The V and J ends lost 3 bases and 3 bases respectively, with 21 bases between them. Germline V lookup: CDR1 KGHSH, CDR2 LQKENI. The CDR3 is CASSPSPDTYLVYEQYF. CDR3 coding DNA: TGTGCCAGCTCACCCAGCCCGGACACCTACCTGGTCTACGAGCAGTACTTC. The whole variable domain, remainder taken from reference TRBV18 and TRBJ2-7, is NAGVMQNPRHLVRRRGQEARLRCSPMKGHSHVYWYRQLPEEGLKFMVYLQKENIIDESGMPKERFSAEFPKEGPSILRIQQVVRGDSAAYFCASSPSPDTYLVYEQYFGPGTRLTVT.

The J gene is TRBJ2-1, the V gene TRBV5-4, with D possibly TRBD2 on 7 matching bases. In germline, CDR1 is SGHNT, CDR2 YYREEE (reference sequence). The CDR3 runs 15 residues. Trimming took 4 bases from V and 9 from J, leaving 20 bases between them. For the CDR3, the DNA is TGTGCCAGCAGCCCTGGGGGGGGCGTTCCTATTGAGCAGTTCTTC. The encoded protein is CASSPGGGVPIEQFF.

Here the CDR3 reads CSAAAAGDPGELFF. The CDR3 DNA reads TGCAGCGCTGCGGCAGCGGGGGACCCCGGGGAGCTGTTTTTT. V usage is TRBV29-1 and J usage is TRBJ2-2, with TRBD2 identical over 8 bases. This CDR3 region has 14 residues. V shed 7 bases, J shed 6 bases, and the junction held 10 bases outside the gene matches. Looked up from germline, CDR1 is SQVTM and CDR2 is ANQGSEA.

V usage is TRBV5-5 and J usage is TRBJ2-5; 10 bases are a match to TRBD2. The trim removed 0 bases at V and 1 base at J, leaving 6 bases unmatched. CDR3 size: 17 residues. The germline V gene encodes CDR1 SGHKS and CDR2 YYEKEE (reference sequence). CDR3 DNA sequence: TGTGCCAGCAGCTTGGTCCCTAGCGGGGGCCCCCAAGAGACCCAGTACTTC. It yields the protein CASSLVPSGGPQETQYF. The whole variable domain, filled in from reference TRBV5-5 and TRBJ2-5, reads DAGVTQSPTHLIKTRGQQVTLRCSPISGHKSVSWYQQVLGQGPQFIFQYYEKEERGRGNFPDRFSARQFPNYSSELNVNALLLGDSALYLCASSLVPSGGPQETQYFGPGTRLLVL.

The rearrangement uses TRBV5-6 and TRBJ1-1; 7 positions match TRBD1. Trimming removed 3 bases from V and 5 bases from J; junction bases left unmatched: 7. The CDR3 has 14 residues. The germline gives CDR1 SGHDT, CDR2 YYEEEE. The chain's CDR3 is CASSYDRAQTEAFF. Here the CDR3 DNA reads TGTGCCAGCAGCTATGACAGGGCTCAGACTGAAGCTTTCTTT. The full variable domain, rest sourced from reference TRBV5-6 and TRBJ1-1, is DAGVTQSPTHLIKTRGQQVTLRCSPKSGHDTVSWYQQALGQGPQFIFQYYEEEERQRGNFPDRFSGHQFPNYSSELNVNALLLGDSALYLCASSYDRAQTEAFFGQGTRLTVV.

V is TRBV15 and J is TRBJ1-1; perhaps TRBD1 as D (5 bases). Per the germline V gene, CDR1 is LNHNV and CDR2 is YYDKDF (reference sequence). The CDR3 has 15 amino acids. V gave up 0 bases and J gave up 11 bases, with 19 bases separating them. DNA for the CDR3: TGTGCCACCAGCAGAGATCAGGTGCATCAGGGTGACGCTTTCTTT. Protein sequence: CATSRDQVHQGDAFF.

The CDR3 loop is CASSAQGLFAGELFF. The CDR3 DNA reads TGTGCCAGCAGTGCGCAGGGGTTGTTCGCCGGGGAGCTGTTTTTT. V and J are TRBV2 and TRBJ2-2; D possibly corresponds to TRBD1 (6 bases). CDR1 and CDR2 from the germline V gene are SNHLY and FYNNEI. This CDR3 is built from 15 residues. V was cut by 4 bases and J by 6 bases, with 15 bases left in between.

This clone is a singleton in its sample. The same CDR3 is also encoded by other DNA sequences in this sample. The chain combines TRBV28 with TRBJ1-4, with 8 bases aligning to TRBD1. The junction had 3 bases not matched to a gene; V was cut back by 4 bases and J by 2 bases. The CDR3 is 15 amino acids. Germline assignment: CDR1 MDHEN and CDR2 SYDVKM. Written as DNA, the CDR3 is TGTGCCAGCAGTTCCACAGGGGGGACTAATGAAAAACTGTTTTTT. It is translated as CASSSTGGTNEKLFF.

This clone was detected once. The chain couples TRBV18 to TRBJ1-2; TRBD1 is a possible D gene (6 bases). From germline, CDR1 is KGHSH and CDR2 LQKENI. The CDR3 consists of 13 residues. The V end was cut by 3 bases, the J end by 5 bases, with 10 bases between. CDR3 amino acids: CASSPAGEYGYTF. CDR3 sequence (DNA): TGTGCCAGCTCACCGGCAGGGGAATATGGCTACACCTTC. Variable domain in full (rest from reference TRBV18 and TRBJ1-2): NAGVMQNPRHLVRRRGQEARLRCSPMKGHSHVYWYRQLPEEGLKFMVYLQKENIIDESGMPKERFSAEFPKEGPSILRIQQVVRGDSAAYFCASSPAGEYGYTFGSGTRLTVV.

This clone was found once. V is TRBV10-3 and J is TRBJ2-3; 7 nucleotides align to TRBD2. This CDR3 is built from 12 residues. Trimming took 11 bases from V and 8 from J; bases not matched to a gene: 10. Per the germline V gene, CDR1 is ENHRY and CDR2 is SYGVKD. The CDR3 protein is CAVQPSGGTQYF. The CDR3 region has the DNA TGTGCCGTACAACCGTCGGGGGGTACGCAGTATTTT.

V gene TRBV7-2 combines with J gene TRBJ2-3, with D possibly TRBD2 on 5 matching bases. V was pared by 1 base and J by 5 bases, with 10 bases between. The CDR3 has 14 amino acids. CDR1 SGHTA and CDR2 FQGNSA come from the germline V gene. DNA of the CDR3: TGTGCCAGCAGCTTAGGGTTAGAGGGAGATACGCAGTATTTT. Encoded protein: CASSLGLEGDTQYF.

This clone appeared a single time. V usage is TRBV30 and J usage is TRBJ2-2; a possible D gene is TRBD2 (6 bases). Trimming took 1 base from V and 11 from J, leaving 8 bases between them. Germline V lookup: CDR1 GTSNPN, CDR2 SVGIG (reference sequence). The CDR3 extends over 11 amino acids. CDR3 DNA sequence: TGTGCCTGGAGTGGGACTATCGAGCTGTTTTTT. Encoded protein: CAWSGTIELFF. The complete variable domain, with remaining parts taken from reference TRBV30 and TRBJ2-2, reads SQTIHQWPATLVQPVGSPLSLECTVEGTSNPNLYWYRQAAGRGLQLLFYSVGIGQISSEVPQNLSASRPQDRQFILSSKKLLLSDSGFYLCAWSGTIELFFGEGSRLTVL.

This clone was detected a few times. The rearrangement links TRBV5-1 to TRBJ2-7, with D perhaps TRBD2 (5 bases). CDR3 size: 14 residues. Trimming took off 8 bases at V and 2 bases at J, with 17 bases between the two ends. CDR1 is SGHRS, CDR2 YFSETQ, per germline. This CDR3 reads CASSPGPGTYEQYF. CDR3 nucleotide sequence: TGCGCCAGTAGTCCGGGCCCGGGGACCTACGAGCAGTACTTC.

The chain is built from TRBV6-5 and TRBJ2-6; D remains ambiguous. CDR1 and CDR2 from the germline V gene are MNHEY and SVGAGI. Trimming removed 4 bases from V and 0 bases from J, with 7 bases in between. CDR3 size: 15 residues. The CDR3 DNA follows: TGTGCCAGCAGTTCCCAGATCTCTGGGGCCAACGTCCTGACTTTC. It is translated as CASSSQISGANVLTF.

V and J are TRBV11-2 and TRBJ2-3; possible D gene TRBD2, 6 bases. Deletions cut 5 bases from V and 9 bases from J, with 30 bases between. CDR3 length: 18 residues. Looked up from germline, CDR1 is SGHAT and CDR2 is FQNNGV. The CDR3 loop is CASSPEGGASGVGGTQYF. In DNA, the CDR3 is TGTGCCAGCAGCCCAGAGGGAGGAGCTAGTGGGGTCGGGGGAACGCAGTATTTT.

V gene TRBV15 combines with J gene TRBJ2-6; tentatively, D is TRBD2 (6 bases). Trimming left V 6 bases short and J 0 bases short, with 12 bases between. Germline-derived CDR1 and CDR2 are LNHNV and YYDKDF (reference sequence). The CDR3 is 16 residues long. The CDR3 DNA sequence: TGTGCCACCAGAAAGGGAGGTAGCTCTGGGGCCAACGTCCTGACTTTC. Translating it yields CATRKGGSSGANVLTF. The whole variable domain, filled in from reference TRBV15 and TRBJ2-6, reads DAMVIQNPRYQVTQFGKPVTLSCSQTLNHNVMYWYQQKSSQAPKLLFHYYDKDFNNEADTPDNFQSRRPNTSFCFLDIRSPGLGDTAMYLCATRKGGSSGANVLTFGAGSRLTVL.

The rearrangement uses TRBV9 and TRBJ2-3, with D perhaps TRBD1 (6 bases). The CDR3 consists of 15 residues. V lost 0 bases and J 2 bases, leaving 10 bases between the germline ends. CDR1 and CDR2 (germline): SGDLS, YYNGEE. CDR3 residues: CASSVVMGATDTQYF. In nucleotides, the CDR3 is TGTGCCAGCAGCGTAGTAATGGGGGCCACAGATACGCAGTATTTT. Based on the CDR3 plus reference TRBV9 and TRBJ2-3, the full variable domain is DSGVTQTPKHLITATGQRVTLRCSPRSGDLSVYWYQQSLDQGLQFLIQYYNGEERAKGNILERFSAQQFPDLHSELNLSSLELGDSALYFCASSVVMGATDTQYFGPGTRLTVL.

This chain joins TRBV7-2 and TRBJ1-4, with D tentatively TRBD1 (5 bases). Germline CDR1 and CDR2: SGHTA and FQGNSA. CDR3 length: 14 amino acids. Between the trimmed V and J ends, which lost 6 bases and 4 bases, there was a span of 12 bases. The CDR3 DNA sequence: TGTGCCAGCAGGTCTCCGGGGGTTAATGAAAAACTGTTTTTT. This sequence encodes CASRSPGVNEKLFF. Filled out from reference TRBV7-2 and TRBJ1-4, the complete variable domain reads GAGVSQSPSNKVTEKGKDVELRCDPISGHTALYWYRQSLGQGLEFLIYFQGNSAPDKSGLPSDRFSAERTGGSVSTLTIQRTQQEDSAVYLCASRSPGVNEKLFFGSGTQLSVL.

The V gene is TRBV5-1, the J gene TRBJ2-1, with 7 bases identical to TRBD2. J was trimmed by 4 bases and V by 0 bases; bases with no gene match: 7. Germline assignment: CDR1 SGHRS and CDR2 YFSETQ. The CDR3 contains 16 residues. The CDR3 coding sequence is TGCGCCAGCAGCTTGGAGGCTAGCGGCCTTTACAATGAGCAGTTCTTC. Protein sequence: CASSLEASGLYNEQFF.

The chain joins TRBV27 to TRBJ2-7; 7 bases line up with TRBD1. The CDR3 spans 16 residues. Germline assignment: CDR1 MNHEY and CDR2 SMNVEV (reference sequence). V lost 3 bases to trimming and J lost 5 bases; unmatched junction nucleotides: 13. The chain's CDR3 is CASSLGADRAVNEQYF. CDR3 in DNA: TGTGCCAGCAGTTTGGGTGCTGACAGGGCGGTTAACGAGCAGTACTTC.

The chain employs TRBV4-1 and TRBJ2-7, with a weak D call TRBD1 (5 bases). Per the germline V gene, CDR1 is MGHRA and CDR2 is YSYEKL. The V gene lost 3 bases and the J gene lost 4 bases, with 28 bases spanning the gap. The CDR3 contains 19 residues. In DNA form, the CDR3 reads TGCGCCAGCAGCCAGGAAGACTTGGACGTAGGACACCTATCTTACGAGCAGTACTTC. Protein product: CASSQEDLDVGHLSYEQYF.

This clone has just one count. At one end the junction does not follow the germline gene, possibly because of a read error. This chain connects TRBV7-9 to TRBJ2-6; D is unresolved. There are 14 residues in the CDR3. Germline CDR1 is SEHNR and CDR2 is FQNEAQ (reference sequence). CDR3 amino acids: CSSSLTNGANVLTF. The DNA for the CDR3 is TGTTCCAGCAGCTTGACAAATGGGGCCAACGTCCTGACTTTC.

The chain is built from TRBV27 and TRBJ2-7; 8 bases map to TRBD2. V trimming: 8 bases; J trimming: 3 bases; junction bases outside the gene matches: 9. Germline V gene lookup returns CDR1 MNHEY and CDR2 SMNVEV (reference sequence). This CDR3 spans 14 amino acids. CDR3 DNA: TGTGCCAGCGCGGGGGTAGCGGGGATCTACGAGCAGTACTTC. Translation: CASAGVAGIYEQYF.